This T cell receptor (beta chain) was documented in a study of T cells in Graves' hyperthyroidism and ophthalmopathy. Patients with uncontrolled infections, other autoimmune diseases, pregnancy or lactation were excluded. Diagnoses rested on clinical symptoms, serum thyroxine and TRAb, thyroid ultrasound and orbital computed tomography. The investigators amplified TCR beta CDR3 regions from RNA transcripts. HTBI primers were used for first-round RT-PCR of the TCR CDR3. In TCRdb, the multiplex PCR reads were re-called with MiXCR into one record per CDR3 protein. Of more than 500,000 distinct CDR3 sequences listed, approximately 49% were seen once; the top ten hold around two fifths. This clonotype was seen ten or more times. Input material: peripheral blood or thyroid tissue (not recorded which). This clonotype was obtained from an adult woman with Graves' disease, either hyperthyroidism or ophthalmopathy (not recorded which).

CDR3 sequence: CASSKEETQYF. The CDR3 coding sequence is TGTGCCAGCAGCAAGGAGGAGACCCAGTACTTC. The gene calls are TRBV7-8 and TRBJ2-5; D is uncertain. Deletions cut 5 bases from V and 5 bases from J, with 6 bases between. The CDR3 extends over 11 amino acids. Germline CDR1 and CDR2: SGHVS and FQNEAQ.